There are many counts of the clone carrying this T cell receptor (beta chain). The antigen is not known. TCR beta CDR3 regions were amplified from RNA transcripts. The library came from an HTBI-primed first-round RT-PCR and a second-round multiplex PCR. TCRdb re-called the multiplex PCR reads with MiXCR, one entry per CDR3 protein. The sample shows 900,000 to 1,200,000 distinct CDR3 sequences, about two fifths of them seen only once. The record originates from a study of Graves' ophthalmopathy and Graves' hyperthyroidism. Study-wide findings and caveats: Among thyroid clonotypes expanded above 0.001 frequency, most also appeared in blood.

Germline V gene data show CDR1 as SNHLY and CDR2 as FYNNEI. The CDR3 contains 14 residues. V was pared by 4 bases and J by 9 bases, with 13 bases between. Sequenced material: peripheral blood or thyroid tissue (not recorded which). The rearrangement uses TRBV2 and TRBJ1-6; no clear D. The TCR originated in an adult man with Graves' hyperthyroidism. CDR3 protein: CASSVGRPPSPLHF. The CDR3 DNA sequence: TGTGCCAGCAGTGTCGGCAGGCCCCCTTCACCCCTCCACTTT.